Listed below are T cell receptor beta chains from one sample, sequenced in a study of shared T cell receptors in the human thymus. Clones were read by immunoSEQ multiplex PCR, and TCRdb kept only the in-frame ones, dropping some. The sample comprises hundreds of thousands of clones, around 87% of which are singletons, and over 0.008% rests with the top ten. The same sample was also studied in work on human thymus T cells.

Source material: thymocytes. These receptors all come from a boy younger than two with a congenital heart defect. Each CDR3 is given with its conserved first and last residue. The order of the fields is D gene, clone size, V gene, J gene, CDR3 DNA, CDR3 protein. A D gene is named only where the DNA matches it firmly. The size field is filled for only some rows; it gives once, few, many or a size class.

>.|.|TRBV19|TRBJ1-1
TGTGCCAGTAGTATTAACAGGGTTGCTGAAGCTTTCTTT
CASSINRVAEAFF
>.|once|TRBV7-9|TRBJ1-2
TGTGCCAGCAGCCCTGGACAGACGAATGGCTACACCTTC
CASSPGQTNGYTF
>TRBD2|.|TRBV27|TRBJ2-1
TGTGCCAGCAGTTCCCTTCAAGGGACTAGCGGGGACTATGAGCAGTTCTTC
CASSSLQGTSGDYEQFF
>TRBD2|.|TRBV27|TRBJ2-7
TGTGCCAGCACCCCTGGGAGGGAAGGTGGTATAACCGAGCAGTACTTC
CASTPGREGGITEQYF
>.|.|TRBV6-6|TRBJ2-1
TGTGCCAGCAGCTTTTTGGTACCCTATTTCAATGAGCAGTTCTTC
CASSFLVPYFNEQFF
>.|.|TRBV7-8|TRBJ2-3
TGTGCCAGCAGCTCCCCAAGTTGGACTGCCAACACAGATACGCAGTATTTT
CASSSPSWTANTDTQYF
>.|.|TRBV10-3|TRBJ2-3
TGTGCCATCAGCCTCGTTAGCACAGATACGCAGTATTTT
CAISLVSTDTQYF
>TRBD1|.|TRBV2|TRBJ1-2
TGTGCCAGCAGTGACCGAAGCCGGGACAGGGTCACAGCTAACTATGGCTACACCTTC
CASSDRSRDRVTANYGYTF
>TRBD1|.|TRBV6-1|TRBJ2-5
TGTGCCAGCAGGGGACAGGAACAAGAGACCCAGTACTTC
CASRGQEQETQYF
>.|once|TRBV27|TRBJ2-1
TGTGCCAGCAGTTTAATCAGGGGCCGTGAGCAGTTCTTC
CASSLIRGREQFF
>.|.|TRBV10-3|TRBJ1-2
TGTGCCATCAGTGAGTCGGCAGGGAATGGCTACACCTTC
CAISESAGNGYTF
>.|.|TRBV7-2|TRBJ2-1
TGTGCCAGCAGCTTAGTCCAGGGAAATCGGGATGAGCAGTTCTTC
CASSLVQGNRDEQFF
>.|.|TRBV30|TRBJ1-1
TGTGCCTGGACGTCCCGGGGGATGAACACTGAAGCTTTCTTT
CAWTSRGMNTEAFF
>TRBD2|.|TRBV10-2|TRBJ2-7
TGCGCCAGCAATCTCACTAGCGGGCCAAACTACGAGCAGTACTTC
CASNLTSGPNYEQYF
>.|.|TRBV7-9|TRBJ2-4
TGTGCCAGCAGCTTTTATGGAGCGGGCCAAGGGGACATTCAGTACTTC
CASSFYGAGQGDIQYF
>.|once|TRBV4-1|TRBJ1-1
TGCGCCAGCAGCCAAGAGAAGGGGCAGGGAAGGATGAACACTGAAGCTTTCTTT
CASSQEKGQGRMNTEAFF
>.|.|TRBV7-8|TRBJ1-5
TGTGCCAGCAGTCAGACAGTTCAGCCCCAGCATTTT
CASSQTVQPQHF
>.|.|TRBV6-6|TRBJ2-7
TGTGCCAGCAGTTCACACCCCCAGGGAAAAACTTACGAGCAGTACTTC
CASSSHPQGKTYEQYF
>TRBD1|.|TRBV28|TRBJ1-2
TGTGCCAGTCGGGCTCGCAGGGGGCACCCTTGGGGCTACACCTTC
CASRARRGHPWGYTF
>.|.|TRBV6-5|TRBJ1-4
TGTGCCAGCAAGTCCCGGCAGGGTAATGAAAAACTGTTTTTT
CASKSRQGNEKLFF
>.|.|TRBV10-2|TRBJ2-2
TGCGCCAGCAGTGTACTTCATCCGAACACCGGGGAGCTGTTTTTT
CASSVLHPNTGELFF
>TRBD1|.|TRBV4-2|TRBJ1-1
TGTGCCAGCAGCCAAGATCTCGGGAGGCCAGGGGGCGGTTACACTGAAGCTTTCTTT
CASSQDLGRPGGGYTEAFF
>.|.|TRBV7-6|TRBJ2-7
TGTGCCAGCAGCTTAGCGGGTGAGGGCCTGACCTACGAGCAGTACTTC
CASSLAGEGLTYEQYF
>.|few|TRBV19|TRBJ2-2
TGTGCCAGTAGTGAGTGGGCCTCGACCGGGGAGCTGTTTTTT
CASSEWASTGELFF
>TRBD1|.|TRBV28|TRBJ1-5
TGTGCCAGCAGTTCTAACAGGGGGCATCAGCCCCAGCATTTT
CASSSNRGHQPQHF
>.|once|TRBV4-2|TRBJ1-4
TGTGCCAGCAGCCAAGTTCTGGCCTACTCAGGGGAAAGTAATGAAAAACTGTTTTTT
CASSQVLAYSGESNEKLFF
>TRBD1|.|TRBV7-2|TRBJ1-6
TGTGCCAGCAGCCCCCGGACAGGGATTGACTATTCACCCCTCCACTTT
CASSPRTGIDYSPLHF
>TRBD1|.|TRBV28|TRBJ2-1
TGTGCCAGCAGAACCCCAAGATACAGGGGATCCTCCTACAATGAGCAGTTCTTC
CASRTPRYRGSSYNEQFF
>TRBD2|.|TRBV12-5|TRBJ2-7
TGTGCTAGTGCAAACCTCCAGCGGGAGTTTGGTTACGAGCAGTACTTC
CASANLQREFGYEQYF
>.|.|TRBV5-6|TRBJ2-7
TGTGCCAGCAGCTTGGACCGGACACCTACCTACTCCGAGCAGTACTTC
CASSLDRTPTYSEQYF
>.|.|TRBV27|TRBJ1-5
TGTGCCAGCAGTCATCGGTGGAGGGGCGCAGGGTTATATAGCAATCAGCCCCAGCATTTT
CASSHRWRGAGLYSNQPQHF
>TRBD1|once|TRBV30|TRBJ1-4
TGTGCCTGGAGTGTCCACCCGACAGGGCACACTGATGAAAAACTGTTTTTT
CAWSVHPTGHTDEKLFF
>.|.|TRBV28|TRBJ1-5
TGTGCCAGCAGTATCATCCCCGGACTGATCAATCAGCCCCAGCATTTT
CASSIIPGLINQPQHF
>.|.|TRBV4-3|TRBJ1-5
TGCGCCAGCAGCCAAGACCGGGACACCCACCTTCCCAATCAGCCCCAGCATTTT
CASSQDRDTHLPNQPQHF
>TRBD2|.|TRBV6-5|TRBJ2-1
TGTGCCAGCAGTTATGCTGCGGGAGTAGACAATGAGCAGTTCTTC
CASSYAAGVDNEQFF
>.|.|TRBV5-1|TRBJ2-3
TGCGCCAGCAGCTTGGAGGCAGGGGATAGCACAGATACGCAGTATTTT
CASSLEAGDSTDTQYF
>.|.|TRBV29-1|TRBJ2-1
TGCAGCGTTGAAAGGGAGACAGGAATAATAGTTAAGCAGTTCTTC
CSVERETGIIVKQFF
>.|few|TRBV27|TRBJ2-1
TGTGCCAGCAGTTTACCCACAGGGCACGAGCAGTTCTTC
CASSLPTGHEQFF
>TRBD1|.|TRBV14|TRBJ1-2
TGTGCCAGCAGCCAAGAGGGATCACAGGGGGCGCAAGGGCGGCGGTATGGCTACACCTTC
CASSQEGSQGAQGRRYGYTF
>.|once|TRBV18|TRBJ1-4
TGTGCCAGCTCACCATTACGTGGCACAACTAATGAAAAACTGTTTTTT
CASSPLRGTTNEKLFF
>.|once|TRBV6-7|TRBJ2-7
TGTGCCAAGCACTACGAGCAGTACTTC
CAKHYEQYF
>.|.|TRBV29-1|TRBJ1-6
TGCAGCGTTGCCCCAGACAGAAGTTCACCCCTCCACTTT
CSVAPDRSSPLHF
>TRBD2|.|TRBV15|TRBJ2-3
TGTGCCACCAGCAGAGATGCTAGCGGGATAGGCACAGATACGCAGTATTTT
CATSRDASGIGTDTQYF
>.|.|TRBV30|TRBJ1-2
TGTGCCCGTCACCACGGACAGAACTATGGCTACACCTTC
CARHHGQNYGYTF
>TRBD1|few|TRBV5-1|TRBJ2-1
TGCGCCAGCAGCCCGCCCCGGGACAGGGACCACAATGAGCAGTTCTTC
CASSPPRDRDHNEQFF
>.|.|TRBV7-2|TRBJ1-3
TGTGCCAGCAGCGCGGAGACAGGATCTGGAAACACCATATATTTT
CASSAETGSGNTIYF
>TRBD1|few|TRBV4-3|TRBJ1-6
TGCGCCAGCAGCCGGATTATGGGACAGCTAAATAATTCACCCCTCCACTTT
CASSRIMGQLNNSPLHF
>TRBD2|.|TRBV7-9|TRBJ2-3
TGTGCCAGCAGCTTAGCCCAGCGGGGGTTCACAGATACGCAGTATTTT
CASSLAQRGFTDTQYF
>.|.|TRBV25-1|TRBJ1-1
TGTGCCAGCAGTGAATCGAGAGGTAGTCCGACTGAAGCTTTCTTT
CASSESRGSPTEAFF
>TRBD2|.|TRBV19|TRBJ2-1
TGTGCCAGTAGTATGCCCTCCGGGACTAGCGTTCGAAAGAATACGGATGAGCAGTTCTTC
CASSMPSGTSVRKNTDEQFF
>.|.|TRBV2|TRBJ1-4
TGTGCCAGCAGTGGGGGTCGGGGATATAATGAAAAACTGTTTTTT
CASSGGRGYNEKLFF
>TRBD2|.|TRBV11-3|TRBJ2-3
TGTGCCAGCAACGACGGGGGGAATACGCAGTATTTT
CASNDGGNTQYF
>.|once|TRBV5-1|TRBJ1-6
TGCGCCAGCAGATCGGGGAATTCACCCCTCCACTTT
CASRSGNSPLHF